The T cell receptor (beta chain) described here comes from a study of cytomegalovirus exposure and HLA in healthy donors. Study-wide results and caveats: Reported results showed that the classifier diagnosed cytomegalovirus status with high specificity and sensitivity.

As to this clone: The antigen remains unidentified.

V shed 6 bases and J 4 bases; nucleotides not matched to a gene: 7. The CDR3 is made up of 16 amino acids. Germline lookup yields CDR1 LNHDA and CDR2 SQIVND (reference sequence). TCRdb's copy holds only in-frame clones and misses some; the assay was immunoSEQ multiplex PCR. The table includes 220,000 or so clones, over 65% detected once. The specimen sequenced was PBMCs. The origin of this receptor is a woman aged 18-30 years in good health and CMV-seronegative. The chain is built from TRBV19 and TRBJ2-1, with 12 nucleotides matching TRBD2. The CDR3 protein is CASRRTSGETYNEQFF. CDR3 in DNA: TGTGCCAGTAGACGGACTAGCGGGGAAACGTACAATGAGCAGTTCTTC.